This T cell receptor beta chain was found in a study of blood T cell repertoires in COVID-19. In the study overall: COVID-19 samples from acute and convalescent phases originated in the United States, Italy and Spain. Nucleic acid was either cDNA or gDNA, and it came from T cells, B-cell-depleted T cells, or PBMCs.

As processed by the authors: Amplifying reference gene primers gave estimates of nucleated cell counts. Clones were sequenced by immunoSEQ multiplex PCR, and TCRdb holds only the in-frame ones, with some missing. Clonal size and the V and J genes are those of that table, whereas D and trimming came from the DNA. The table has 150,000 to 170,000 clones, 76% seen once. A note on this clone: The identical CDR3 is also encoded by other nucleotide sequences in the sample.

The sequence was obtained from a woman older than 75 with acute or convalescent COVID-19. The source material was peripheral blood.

This CDR3 reads CASRKTSGGTDTQYF. In nucleotides, the CDR3 is TGTGCCAGCAGGAAGACTAGCGGGGGTACAGATACGCAGTATTTT. The V gene is TRBV6-5, the J gene TRBJ2-3; 12 bases are shared with TRBD2. The V gene's germline CDR1 is MNHEY and CDR2 SVGAGI. Trimming removed 6 bases from V and 3 bases from J; junction bases left unmatched: 4. This CDR3 region has 15 residues.